Reported below is one TCR beta chain. Its antigen is unidentified. For every sample, eight separate reactions were used to make cDNA. Amplification of TCRalpha and TCRbeta cDNA involved two nested PCRs that ran for roughly 17 and 9 cycles. TCRdb derives one entry per CDR3 protein from the 5' RACE reads, leaving out DNA. The sample is made up of some 170,000 distinct CDR3 sequences, and the top ten hold roughly 7% of it. Per germline, CDR1 SGHDN and CDR2 FVKESK. The CDR3 runs 15 residues. This record comes from a study of monozygotic twins with inflammatory bowel disease. Study-wide results and limits: IBD patients had lower TCRbeta diversity (inverse Simpson) than healthy co-twins.

This chain links TRBV14 with TRBJ2-3; checking the TCRdb D call of TRBD2 is not possible without DNA. Specimen: blood. The clonotype originates from a human donor with ulcerative colitis or Crohn's disease, or a healthy co-twin of an affected twin (not recorded which). The CDR3 reads CASSQLTSGGDTQYF. Full variable domain (rest looked up from reference TRBV14 and TRBJ2-3): EAGVTQFPSHSVIEKGQTVTLRCDPISGHDNLYWYRRVMGKEIKFLLHFVKESKQDESGMPNNRFLAERTGGTYSTLKVQPAELEDSGVYFCASSQLTSGGDTQYFGPGTRLTVL.